One T cell receptor (beta chain) is described in this entry. Clones were sequenced by immunoSEQ multiplex PCR, and TCRdb holds only the in-frame ones, with some missing. The sample includes some 220,000 clones, about 88% of them seen just once. The CDR3 is 17 amino acids. From germline, CDR1 is SGHAT and CDR2 FQNNGV. V trimming: 5 bases; J trimming: 7 bases; junction bases outside the gene matches: 12. The sample is drawn from a study of blood T cell repertoires in COVID-19. The clonotype originates from a woman aged 30 to 39 who had recovered from COVID-19. Sequencing used PBMCs or T cells enriched from blood (not recorded which). This sequence joins TRBV11-2 and TRBJ2-2, with 11 bases fitting TRBD2. CDR3 sequence: CASSPIAGGLLGGELFF. CDR3 sequence (DNA): TGTGCCAGCAGCCCTATAGCGGGGGGGCTGCTTGGCGGGGAGCTGTTTTTT.